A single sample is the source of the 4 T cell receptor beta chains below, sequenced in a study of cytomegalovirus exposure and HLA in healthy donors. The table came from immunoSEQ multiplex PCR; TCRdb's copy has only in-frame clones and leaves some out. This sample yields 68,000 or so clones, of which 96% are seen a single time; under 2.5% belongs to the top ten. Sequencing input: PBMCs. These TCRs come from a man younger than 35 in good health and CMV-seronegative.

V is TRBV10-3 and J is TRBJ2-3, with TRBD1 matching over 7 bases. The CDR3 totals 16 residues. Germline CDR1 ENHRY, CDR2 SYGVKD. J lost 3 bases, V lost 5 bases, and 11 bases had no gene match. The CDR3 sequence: CAISKGATGRTDTQYF. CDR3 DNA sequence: TGTGCCATCAGTAAAGGGGCGACAGGGCGAACAGATACGCAGTATTTT.

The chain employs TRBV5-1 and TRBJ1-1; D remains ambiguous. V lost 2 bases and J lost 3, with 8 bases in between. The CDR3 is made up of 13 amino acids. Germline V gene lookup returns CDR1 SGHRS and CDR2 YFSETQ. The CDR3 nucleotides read TGCGCCAGCAGCTTTAGCGGGGACACTGAAGCTTTCTTT. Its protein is CASSFSGDTEAFF.

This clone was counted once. The CDR3 DNA sequence: TGTGCCAGCAGCCCGGACAGCGTCGCTGAAGCTTTCTTT. It specifies CASSPDSVAEAFF. The chain is built from TRBV5-5 and TRBJ1-1; D perhaps matches TRBD1 (6 bases). The CDR3 extends over 13 amino acids. CDR1 is SGHKS, CDR2 YYEKEE, per germline (reference sequence). V lost 4 bases and J 6 bases, leaving 13 bases between the germline ends. Using reference TRBV5-5 and TRBJ1-1 for the parts outside the CDR3, the full variable domain is DAGVTQSPTHLIKTRGQQVTLRCSPISGHKSVSWYQQVLGQGPQFIFQYYEKEERGRGNFPDRFSARQFPNYSSELNVNALLLGDSALYLCASSPDSVAEAFFGQGTRLTVV.

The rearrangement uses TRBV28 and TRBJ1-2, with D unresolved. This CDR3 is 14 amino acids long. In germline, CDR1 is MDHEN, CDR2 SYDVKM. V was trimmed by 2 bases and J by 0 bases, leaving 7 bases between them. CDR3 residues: CASSLPHSNYGYTF. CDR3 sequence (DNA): TGTGCCAGCAGTTTACCGCACTCTAACTATGGCTACACCTTC.